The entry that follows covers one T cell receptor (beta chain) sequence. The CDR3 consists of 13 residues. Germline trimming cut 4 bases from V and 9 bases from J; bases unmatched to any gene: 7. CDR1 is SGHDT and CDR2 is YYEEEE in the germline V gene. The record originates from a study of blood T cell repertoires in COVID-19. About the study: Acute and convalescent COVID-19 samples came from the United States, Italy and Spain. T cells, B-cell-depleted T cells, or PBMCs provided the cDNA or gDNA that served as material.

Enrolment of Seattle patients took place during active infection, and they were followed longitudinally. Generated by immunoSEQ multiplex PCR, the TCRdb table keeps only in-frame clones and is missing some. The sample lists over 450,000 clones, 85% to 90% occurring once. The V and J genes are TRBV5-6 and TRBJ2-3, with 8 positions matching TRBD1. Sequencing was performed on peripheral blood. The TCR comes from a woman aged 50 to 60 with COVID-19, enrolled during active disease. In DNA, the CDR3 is TGTGCCAGCAGCAAGGGACAGGTGGAAACGCAGTATTTT. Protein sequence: CASSKGQVETQYF.